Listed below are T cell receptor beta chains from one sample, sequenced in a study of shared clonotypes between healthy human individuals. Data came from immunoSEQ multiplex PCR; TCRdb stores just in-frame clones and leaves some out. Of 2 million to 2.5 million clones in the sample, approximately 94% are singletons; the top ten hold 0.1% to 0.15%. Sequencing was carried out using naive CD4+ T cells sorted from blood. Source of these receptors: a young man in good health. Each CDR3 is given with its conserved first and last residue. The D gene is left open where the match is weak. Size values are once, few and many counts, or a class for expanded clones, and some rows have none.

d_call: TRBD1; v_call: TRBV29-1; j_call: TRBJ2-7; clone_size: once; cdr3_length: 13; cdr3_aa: CSVGGTGTYEQYF; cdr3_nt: TGCAGCGTTGGTGGGACAGGGACCTACGAGCAGTACTTC
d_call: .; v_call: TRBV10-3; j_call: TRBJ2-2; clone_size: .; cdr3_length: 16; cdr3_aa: CAISESGTSGTGELFF; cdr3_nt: TGTGCCATCAGTGAGTCAGGAACCTCGGGCACCGGGGAGCTGTTTTTT
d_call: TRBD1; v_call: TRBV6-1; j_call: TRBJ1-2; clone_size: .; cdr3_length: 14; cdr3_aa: CASRPGQGDYGYTF; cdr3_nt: TGTGCCAGCAGACCGGGACAGGGTGACTATGGCTACACCTTC
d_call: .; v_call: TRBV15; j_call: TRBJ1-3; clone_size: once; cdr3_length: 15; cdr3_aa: CATSREGRDGNTIYF; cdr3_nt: TGTGCCACCAGCAGAGAGGGCAGGGATGGAAACACCATATATTTT
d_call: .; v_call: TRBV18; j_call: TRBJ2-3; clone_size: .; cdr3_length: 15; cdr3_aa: CASSPPDGYTDTQYF; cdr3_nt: TGTGCCAGCTCACCACCCGACGGATACACAGATACGCAGTATTTT
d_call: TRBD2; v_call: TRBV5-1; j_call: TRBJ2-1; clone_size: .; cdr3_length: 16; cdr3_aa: CASSNPGLAFYNEQFF; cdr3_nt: TGCGCCAGCAGCAACCCGGGACTAGCTTTCTACAATGAGCAGTTCTTC
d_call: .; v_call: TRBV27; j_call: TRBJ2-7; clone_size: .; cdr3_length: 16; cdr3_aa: CASSLGAGTEIYEQYF; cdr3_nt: TGTGCCAGCAGTCTAGGGGCGGGGACAGAAATCTACGAGCAGTACTTC
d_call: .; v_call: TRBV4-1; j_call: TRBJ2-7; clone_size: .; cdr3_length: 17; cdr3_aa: CASSRDGDSPFSYEQYF; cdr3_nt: TGCGCCAGCAGCCGCGATGGCGACAGTCCCTTTTCCTACGAGCAGTACTTC
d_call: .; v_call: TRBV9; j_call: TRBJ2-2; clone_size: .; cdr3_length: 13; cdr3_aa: CASSPLGTGELFF; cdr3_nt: TGTGCCAGCAGCCCCCTCGGCACCGGGGAGCTGTTTTTT
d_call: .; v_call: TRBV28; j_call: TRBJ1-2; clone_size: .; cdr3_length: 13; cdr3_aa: CASSLGKAGGYTF; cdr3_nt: TGTGCCAGCAGTTTAGGGAAGGCTGGTGGCTACACCTTC
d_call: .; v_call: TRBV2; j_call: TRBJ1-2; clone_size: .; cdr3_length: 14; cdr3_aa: CASRSGDPMNGYTF; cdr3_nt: TGTGCCAGCAGATCGGGGGACCCTATGAACGGCTACACCTTC
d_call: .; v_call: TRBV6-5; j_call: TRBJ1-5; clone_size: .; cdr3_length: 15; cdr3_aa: CASSRKGGGNQPQHF; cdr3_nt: TGTGCCAGCAGCCGCAAGGGGGGCGGGAATCAGCCCCAGCATTTT
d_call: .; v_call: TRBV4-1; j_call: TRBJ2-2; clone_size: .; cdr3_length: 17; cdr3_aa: CASSQVELGALAGELFF; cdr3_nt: TGCGCCAGCAGCCAAGTTGAGCTGGGGGCACTTGCCGGGGAGCTGTTTTTT
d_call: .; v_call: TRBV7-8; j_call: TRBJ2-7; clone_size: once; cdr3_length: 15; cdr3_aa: CASSLTQGPTYEQYF; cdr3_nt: TGTGCCAGCAGCTTAACGCAGGGGCCCACCTACGAGCAGTACTTC
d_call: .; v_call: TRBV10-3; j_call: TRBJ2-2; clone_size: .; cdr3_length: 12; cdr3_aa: CAISEMGGELFF; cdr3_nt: TGTGCCATCAGTGAGATGGGCGGGGAGCTGTTTTTT
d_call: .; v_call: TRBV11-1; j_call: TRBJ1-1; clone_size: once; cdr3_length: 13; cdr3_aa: CASSLVVPTEAFF; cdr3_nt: TGTGCCAGCAGCTTAGTAGTTCCCACTGAAGCTTTCTTT
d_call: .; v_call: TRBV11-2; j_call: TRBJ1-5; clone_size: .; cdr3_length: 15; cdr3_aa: CASSLGAKTNQPQHF; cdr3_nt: TGTGCCAGCAGCTTAGGGGCCAAAACTAATCAGCCCCAGCATTTT
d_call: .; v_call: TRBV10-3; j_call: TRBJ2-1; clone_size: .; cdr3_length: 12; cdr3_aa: CAISDSYNEQFF; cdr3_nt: TGTGCCATCAGTGACTCTTACAATGAGCAGTTCTTC
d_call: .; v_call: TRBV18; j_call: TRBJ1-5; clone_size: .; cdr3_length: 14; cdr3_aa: CASSPMGGNQPQHF; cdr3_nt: TGTGCCAGCTCACCAATGGGTGGGAATCAGCCCCAGCATTTT
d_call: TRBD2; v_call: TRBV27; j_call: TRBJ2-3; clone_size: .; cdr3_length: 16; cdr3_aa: CASSLYTSGRLDTQYF; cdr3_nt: TGTGCCAGCAGTTTATATACTAGCGGGAGGCTAGATACGCAGTATTTT